This T cell receptor beta chain is drawn from a study of blood T cell repertoires in COVID-19. Study-level background: PBMCs, B-cell-depleted T cells, or T cells provided the cDNA or gDNA that made up the material.

Original data processing: How many nucleated cells were present was estimated from reference gene primer amplification. Libraries were prepared by immunoSEQ multiplex PCR; TCRdb keeps only in-frame clonotypes and omits some of them. V and J calls and clone size are copied from that table; D and trimming were computed from the DNA. This sample has roughly 30,000 clones, with roughly 90% found just once. This clonotype was sampled from a human donor in a cohort sampled during active COVID-19. Sequencing was performed on peripheral blood.

The CDR3 DNA sequence: TGTGCCAGTAGTATCATGGGGGGCGGGGAGCTGTTTTTT. It specifies CASSIMGGGELFF. This chain joins TRBV19 and TRBJ2-2, with a tentative D call TRBD2 (6 bases). V shed 3 bases and J shed 7 bases, with 9 bases lying between them. CDR3 size: 13 residues. Per the germline V gene, CDR1 is LNHDA and CDR2 is SQIVND (reference sequence).